This entry describes one T cell receptor beta chain. Followed over time, Seattle patients had been enrolled while infection was active. This sample stems from a study of blood T cell repertoires in COVID-19. Germline V CDR1 and CDR2: SGHNT, YYREEE (reference sequence). The CDR3 has 18 residues. V was cut by 0 bases and J by 3 bases, with 22 bases left in between. The assay was immunoSEQ multiplex PCR, and TCRdb's table has in-frame clones only and misses some. The table shows around 53,000 clones, with 87% occurring only once. Source material: peripheral blood. The V call is TRBV5-4, the J call TRBJ2-7; D is unclear. This TCR was sampled from a woman aged 55-70 years with COVID-19, enrolled during active disease. CDR3 nucleotide sequence: TGTGCCAGCAGCTTGGCTGGCGCCGGGTCCCATGTCTTCTACGAGCAGTACTTC. Translating it yields CASSLAGAGSHVFYEQYF. The full variable domain, with the rest looked up from reference TRBV5-4 and TRBJ2-7, is ETGVTQSPTHLIKTRGQQVTLRCSSQSGHNTVSWYQQALGQGPQFIFQYYREEENGRGNFPPRFSGLQFPNYSSELNVNALELDDSALYLCASSLAGAGSHVFYEQYFGPGTRLTVT.